This is a list of T cell receptor beta chains from one sample in a study of T cells in Graves' hyperthyroidism and ophthalmopathy. TCRdb itself ran the multiplex PCR reads through MiXCR, one entry per CDR3 protein. The data show about 400,000 distinct CDR3 sequences, roughly an eighth seen once. The sample taken for sequencing was blood. Receptors were obtained from a woman aged 18-30 years with Graves' hyperthyroidism. Each CDR3 is given with its conserved first and last residue. A D gene is named only where the DNA matches it firmly. Rows give clone size only sometimes, using once, few, many, or a class for an expanded clone.

D	length	V	size	J	DNA	CDR3
NA	12	TRBV27	many	TRBJ1-6	TGTGCCAGCTCGCGGGGGAATTCACCCCTCCACTTT	CASSRGNSPLHF
NA	13	TRBV10-2	NA	TRBJ1-1	TGCGCCAGCAGTGACATAGAAGGGCCTGAAGCTTTCTTT	CASSDIEGPEAFF
NA	14	TRBV12-3/TRBV12-4	NA	TRBJ2-3	TGTGTCAGCAGTTTGGGGCAGGGGATAGATACGCAGTATTTT	CVSSLGQGIDTQYF
NA	14	TRBV20-1	many	TRBJ2-1	TGCAGTGCAGCTGTAGCGGATGGGTACAATGAGCAGTTCTTC	CSAAVADGYNEQFF
NA	13	TRBV12-3/TRBV12-4	many	TRBJ1-1	TGTGCCAGCACCACTGAGGCGAACACTGAAGCTTTCTTT	CASTTEANTEAFF
TRBD2	15	TRBV20-1	NA	TRBJ2-7	TGCAGTGCTGTGGGGACTAGCGGGGACGCGGACGAGCAGTACTTC	CSAVGTSGDADEQYF
TRBD1	14	TRBV20-1	many	TRBJ2-7	TGCAGTGCTAGAGATACGAGGGCAGGGGGAGAGCAGTACTTC	CSARDTRAGGEQYF
NA	15	TRBV19	NA	TRBJ2-3	TGTGCCAGCAACAGGGCGGGAGTCTCCACAGATACGCAGTATTTT	CASNRAGVSTDTQYF
NA	15	TRBV25-1	many	TRBJ1-6	TGTGCCAGCATGGCCCCGGGGGCATCGGATTCACCCCTCCACTTT	CASMAPGASDSPLHF
NA	13	TRBV12-3/TRBV12-4	many	TRBJ1-2	TGTGCCAGCAGTTCCCCGGCTAGCTATGGCTACACCTTC	CASSSPASYGYTF
NA	18	TRBV5-5	NA	TRBJ1-5	TGTGCCAGCAGCTTCGGGGTGGGCAGTGGAATCGACAATCAGCCCCAGCATTTT	CASSFGVGSGIDNQPQHF
TRBD1	14	TRBV2	many	TRBJ1-5	TGTGCCAGCACCCGACAGGGGGGCAATCAGCCCCAGCATTTT	CASTRQGGNQPQHF
NA	11	TRBV5-5	few	TRBJ1-2	TGTGCCAGCGGGCTAGGGTGGGGCTACACCTTC	CASGLGWGYTF
NA	13	TRBV5-1	few	TRBJ1-2	TGCGCCAGCAGCTCCGACAGGTTTGGCGGCTACACCTTC	CASSSDRFGGYTF
TRBD1	15	TRBV2	NA	TRBJ1-5	TGTGCCAGCAGTTATACAGGGGGCTCGGGACAGCCCCAGCATTTT	CASSYTGGSGQPQHF
TRBD1	16	TRBV28	many	TRBJ1-4	TGTGCCAGCAGTCCCACCGGACAGGGGTTTAATGAAAAACTGTTTTTT	CASSPTGQGFNEKLFF
TRBD1	12	TRBV28	many	TRBJ1-2	TGTGCCAGCCGGGACAGCGACTATGGCTACACCTTC	CASRDSDYGYTF
NA	17	TRBV6-5	many	TRBJ2-3	TGTGCCAGCAGTTACAGTTCTCCAATTACTAGCACAGATACGCAGTATTTT	CASSYSSPITSTDTQYF
NA	13	TRBV19	many	TRBJ1-1	TGTGCCAGTAGTTGGGGCGCGAACACTGAAGCTTTCTTT	CASSWGANTEAFF
NA	15	TRBV28	few	TRBJ1-2	TGTGCCAGCAGTTTAGGGCAGGGAATACGCTATGGCTACACCTTC	CASSLGQGIRYGYTF
NA	15	TRBV20-1	many	TRBJ1-5	TGCAGTGCCCCCGCCATGGCAGCGGGGCATCAGCCCCAGCATTTT	CSAPAMAAGHQPQHF
NA	14	TRBV4-1	NA	TRBJ2-2	TGCGCCAGCAGCCAAGAGGGGAGCACCGGGGAGCTGTTTTTT	CASSQEGSTGELFF
TRBD1	13	TRBV5-1	NA	TRBJ2-7	TGCGCCAGCAGCTGGGACAGGACCTACGAGCAGTACTTC	CASSWDRTYEQYF
NA	13	TRBV3-2	many	TRBJ2-5	TGTGCCAGCAGCCAAGACAGAAAAGAGACCCAGTACTTC	CASSQDRKETQYF
TRBD2	17	TRBV7-9	many	TRBJ2-5	TGTGCCAGCAGCTTTGGGGGAGCGGGGGGCGTTCAAGAGACCCAGTACTTC	CASSFGGAGGVQETQYF
NA	13	TRBV7-8	NA	TRBJ2-7	TGTGCCAGCAGCTTCCGGGGAGAGGGGGAGCAGTACTTC	CASSFRGEGEQYF